The entry that follows covers one T cell receptor beta chain sequence. Germline CDR1 SGHTA, CDR2 FQGTGA. V gave up 5 bases and J gave up 0 bases, with 10 bases separating them. The CDR3 is 14 amino acids. The data were taken from a study of OX40 agonist ivuxolimab in advanced cancers. The table came from immunoSEQ multiplex PCR; TCRdb's copy has only in-frame clones and leaves some out. This table has 59,000 or so clones, less than 85% appearing once. This receptor was taken from an adult with an advanced solid tumor such as melanoma, head and neck, liver or kidney cancer. The sample consisted of CD4+ or CD8+ T cells sorted from blood, taken in a trial of the OX40 agonist ivuxolimab. The chain employs TRBV7-3 and TRBJ1-2; D is unclear. The CDR3 sequence is CASSPTVSNYGYTF. The CDR3 coding sequence is TGTGCCAGCAGCCCCACAGTTTCTAACTATGGCTACACCTTC.